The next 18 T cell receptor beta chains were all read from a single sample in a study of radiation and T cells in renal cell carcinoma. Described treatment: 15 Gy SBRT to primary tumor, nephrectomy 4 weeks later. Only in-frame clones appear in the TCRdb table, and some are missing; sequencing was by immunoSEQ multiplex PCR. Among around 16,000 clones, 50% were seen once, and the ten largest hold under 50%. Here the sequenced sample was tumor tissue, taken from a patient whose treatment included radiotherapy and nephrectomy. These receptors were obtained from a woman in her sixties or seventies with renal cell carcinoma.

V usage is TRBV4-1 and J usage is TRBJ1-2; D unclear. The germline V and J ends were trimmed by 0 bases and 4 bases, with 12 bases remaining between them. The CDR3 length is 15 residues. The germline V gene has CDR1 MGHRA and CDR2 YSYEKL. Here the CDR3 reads CASSQEGGLFYGYTF. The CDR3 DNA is TGCGCCAGCAGCCAAGAGGGCGGCCTTTTCTATGGCTACACCTTC.

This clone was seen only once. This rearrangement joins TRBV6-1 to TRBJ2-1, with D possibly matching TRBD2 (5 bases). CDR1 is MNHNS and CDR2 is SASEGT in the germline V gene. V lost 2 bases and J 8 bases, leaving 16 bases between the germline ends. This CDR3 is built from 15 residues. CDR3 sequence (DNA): TGTGCCAGCAGTGAACGGACTTCGTTTGATGATGAGCAGTTCTTC. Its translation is CASSERTSFDDEQFF.

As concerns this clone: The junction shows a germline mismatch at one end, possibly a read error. Here the CDR3 reads CSVEGGKYDYTF. CDR3 in DNA: TGCAGCGTTGAAGGGGGGAAATATGACTACACCTTC. The chain carries TRBV29-1 and TRBJ1-2; D is perhaps TRBD1 (5 bases). This CDR3 is 12 amino acids long. Germline loops: CDR1 SQVTM, CDR2 ANQGSEA.

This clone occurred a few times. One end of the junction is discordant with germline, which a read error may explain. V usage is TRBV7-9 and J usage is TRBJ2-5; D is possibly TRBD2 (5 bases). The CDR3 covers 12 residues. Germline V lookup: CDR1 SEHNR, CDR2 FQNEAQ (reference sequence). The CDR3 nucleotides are TGTGCCAGCAGCTTAGCGGCGGGCCGCTCAGACTTC. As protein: CASSLAAGRSDF.

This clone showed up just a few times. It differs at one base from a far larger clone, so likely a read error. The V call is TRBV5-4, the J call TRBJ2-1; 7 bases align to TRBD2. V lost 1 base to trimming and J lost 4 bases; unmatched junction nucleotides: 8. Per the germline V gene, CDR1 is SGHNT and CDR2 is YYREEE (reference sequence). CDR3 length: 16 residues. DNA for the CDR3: TGTGCCAGCAGCTTGAGGTCTAGCGGACTATACAATGAGCAGTTCTTC. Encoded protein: CASSLRSSGLYNEQFF.

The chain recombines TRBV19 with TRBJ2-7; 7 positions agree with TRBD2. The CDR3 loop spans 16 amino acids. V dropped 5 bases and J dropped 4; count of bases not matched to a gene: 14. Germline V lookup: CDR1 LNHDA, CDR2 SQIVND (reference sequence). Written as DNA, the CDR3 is TGTGCCAGTAGTTACGCGGCCGCGGGCGGGGGTTACGAGCAGTACTTC. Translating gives CASSYAAAGGGYEQYF.

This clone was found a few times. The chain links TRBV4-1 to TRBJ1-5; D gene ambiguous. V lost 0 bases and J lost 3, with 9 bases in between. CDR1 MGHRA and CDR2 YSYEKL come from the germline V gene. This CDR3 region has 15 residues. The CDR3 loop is CASSQDGPINQPQHF. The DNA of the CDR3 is TGCGCCAGCAGCCAAGATGGACCGATCAATCAGCCCCAGCATTTT.

CDR3 sequence (DNA): TGCGCCAGCAGTCAATCGGGACAGGGGAGCAATCAGCCCCAGCATTTT. As protein: CASSQSGQGSNQPQHF. The rearrangement links TRBV23-1 to TRBJ1-5; 10 positions match TRBD1. TRBV23-1 qualifies as an ORF whose function is uncertain. With V trimmed by 0 bases and J by 1 base, 0 bases remained unmatched. This CDR3 region has 16 residues.

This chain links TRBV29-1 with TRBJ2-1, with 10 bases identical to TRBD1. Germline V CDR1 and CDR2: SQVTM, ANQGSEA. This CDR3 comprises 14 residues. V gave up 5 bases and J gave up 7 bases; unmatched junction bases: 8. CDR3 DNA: TGCAGCGTTCCCGGGACAGGGGCCCTAAATGAGCAGTTCTTC. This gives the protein CSVPGTGALNEQFF.

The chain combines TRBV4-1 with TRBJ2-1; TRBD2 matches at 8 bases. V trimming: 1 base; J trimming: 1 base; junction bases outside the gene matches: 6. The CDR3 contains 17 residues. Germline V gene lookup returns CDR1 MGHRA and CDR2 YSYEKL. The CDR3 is CASSQVFSSGSYNEQFF. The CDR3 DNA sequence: TGCGCCAGCAGCCAAGTCTTCTCTAGCGGGTCCTACAATGAGCAGTTCTTC.

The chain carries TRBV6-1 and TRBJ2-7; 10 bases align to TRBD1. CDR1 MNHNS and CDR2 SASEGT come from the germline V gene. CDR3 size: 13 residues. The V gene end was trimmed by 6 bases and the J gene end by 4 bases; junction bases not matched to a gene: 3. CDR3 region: CASSRDRGYEQYF. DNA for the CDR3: TGTGCCAGCAGCCGGGACAGGGGTTACGAGCAGTACTTC.

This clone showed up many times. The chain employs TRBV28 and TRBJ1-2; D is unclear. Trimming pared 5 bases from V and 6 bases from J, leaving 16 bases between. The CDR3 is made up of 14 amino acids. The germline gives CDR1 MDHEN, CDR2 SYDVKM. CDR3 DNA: TGTGCCAGCAGTCTCCCCCCGTCTCAAAATGGCTACACCTTC. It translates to CASSLPPSQNGYTF.

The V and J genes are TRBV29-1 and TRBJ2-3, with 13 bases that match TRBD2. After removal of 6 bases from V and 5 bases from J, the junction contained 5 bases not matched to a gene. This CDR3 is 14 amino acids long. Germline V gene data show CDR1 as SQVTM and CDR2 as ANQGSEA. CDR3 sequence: CSVVGTSGIDTQYF. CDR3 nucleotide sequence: TGCAGCGTAGTTGGGACTAGCGGGATAGATACGCAGTATTTT.

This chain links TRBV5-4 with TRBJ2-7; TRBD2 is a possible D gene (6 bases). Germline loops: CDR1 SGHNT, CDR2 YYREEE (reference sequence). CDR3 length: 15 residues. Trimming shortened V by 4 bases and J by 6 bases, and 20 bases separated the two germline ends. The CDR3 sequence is CASSQVGGGMGEQYF. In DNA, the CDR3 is TGTGCCAGCAGCCAAGTCGGGGGAGGTATGGGCGAGCAGTACTTC.

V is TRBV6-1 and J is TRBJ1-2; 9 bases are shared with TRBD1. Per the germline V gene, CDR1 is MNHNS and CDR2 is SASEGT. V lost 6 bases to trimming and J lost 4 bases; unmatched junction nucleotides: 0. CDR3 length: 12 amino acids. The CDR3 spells CASRGQGYGYTF. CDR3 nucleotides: TGTGCCAGCAGGGGACAGGGCTATGGCTACACCTTC.

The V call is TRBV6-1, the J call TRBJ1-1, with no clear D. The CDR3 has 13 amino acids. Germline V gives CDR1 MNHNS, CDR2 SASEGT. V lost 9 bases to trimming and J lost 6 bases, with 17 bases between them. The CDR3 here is CASRFPVPPEAFF. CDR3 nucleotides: TGTGCCAGTCGGTTCCCCGTACCACCTGAAGCTTTCTTT.

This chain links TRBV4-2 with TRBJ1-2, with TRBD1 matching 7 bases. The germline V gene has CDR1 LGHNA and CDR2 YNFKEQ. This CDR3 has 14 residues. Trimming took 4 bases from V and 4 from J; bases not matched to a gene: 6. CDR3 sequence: CASSPRDRVYGYTF. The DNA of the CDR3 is TGTGCCAGCAGCCCGCGAGACAGGGTCTATGGCTACACCTTC.

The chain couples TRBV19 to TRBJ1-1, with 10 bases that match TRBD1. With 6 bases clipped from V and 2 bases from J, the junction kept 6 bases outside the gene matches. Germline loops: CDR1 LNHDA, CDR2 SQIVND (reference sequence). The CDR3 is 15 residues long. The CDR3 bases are TGTGCCAGTAGGGGTGGACAGGGGGGCAACACTGAAGCTTTCTTT. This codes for CASRGGQGGNTEAFF. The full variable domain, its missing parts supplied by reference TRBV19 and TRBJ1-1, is DGGITQSPKYLFRKEGQNVTLSCEQNLNHDAMYWYRQDPGQGLRLIYYSQIVNDFQKGDIAEGYSVSREKKESFPLTVTSAQKNPTAFYLCASRGGQGGNTEAFFGQGTRLTVV.